The 31 T cell receptor beta chains given below trace back to one sample, sequenced in a study of T cell responses to AZD1222 COVID-19 vaccine listed by TCRdb under 2021. To prepare the library, the immunoSEQ multiplex PCR assay was applied. TCRdb mirrors the immuneACCESS table, restricted to in-frame sequences. Some clones are absent from its copies; in checked studies, under half trace to an unresolved V gene, and the reason for the others is unknown. The sample data list some 90,000 clones, and approximately 86% of these were observed just once. Together, the top ten hold approximately 7.9% of the sample. The intended sense of this specimen's time point label: baseline before first vaccination. The material was peripheral blood, obtained on day 0 of AZD1222 vaccination. The receptors were gathered from an adult in good health.

The chain joins TRBV6-5 to TRBJ2-1, with D possibly matching TRBD1 (5 bases). CDR1 and CDR2 (germline): MNHEY, SVGAGI. There are 15 residues in the CDR3. V lost 6 bases, J lost 9 bases, and 21 bases lay in between. CDR3 loop: CASRGPATKRGEQFF. CDR3 DNA: TGTGCCAGCAGGGGTCCTGCCACCAAAAGGGGTGAGCAGTTCTTC.

V usage is TRBV7-2 and J usage is TRBJ2-7; no definite D call. The CDR3 extends over 15 amino acids. Trimming shortened V by 5 bases and J by 0 bases, and 14 bases separated the two germline ends. The germline gives CDR1 SGHTA, CDR2 FQGNSA. The CDR3 bases are TGTGCCAGCAGCCCCTTCGGACCAATCTCCTACGAGCAGTACTTC. Amino acids: CASSPFGPISYEQYF.

The chain's CDR3 is CASSKDRQETQYF. The CDR3 DNA is TGTGCCAGCAGCAAGGACAGGCAAGAGACCCAGTACTTC. This rearrangement joins TRBV7-9 to TRBJ2-5, with 7 bases identical to TRBD1. The CDR3 is made up of 13 amino acids. Germline CDR1 and CDR2: SEHNR and FQNEAQ (reference sequence). Trimming took 5 bases from V and 2 from J; bases not matched to a gene: 2. Together with reference TRBV7-9 and TRBJ2-5, the CDR3 gives the full variable domain: DTGVSQNPRHKITKRGQNVTFRCDPISEHNRLYWYRQTLGQGPEFLTYFQNEAQLEKSRLLSDRFSAERPKGSFSTLEIQRTEQGDSAMYLCASSKDRQETQYFGPGTRLLVL.

The J gene is TRBJ1-1, the V gene TRBV7-3, with no clear D. The CDR3 is 13 residues long. V was cut by 2 bases and J by 6 bases, with 10 bases left in between. The germline CDR1 and CDR2 sequences are SGHTA and FQGTGA. The CDR3 DNA follows: TGTGCCAGCAGCTTAGTGCCAAGGGCTGAAGCTTTCTTT. Its protein is CASSLVPRAEAFF.

The rearrangement uses TRBV7-3 and TRBJ2-3; D is perhaps TRBD2 (5 bases). V lost 4 bases to trimming and J lost 3 bases, with 17 bases between them. This CDR3 has 16 amino acids. Germline CDR1 SGHTA, CDR2 FQGTGA. CDR3 in amino acids: CASSSDEAVGTDTQYF. The CDR3 bases are TGTGCCAGCAGCTCCGACGAAGCGGTTGGGACAGATACGCAGTATTTT.

This clone showed up just once. This chain uses TRBV18 with TRBJ1-5, with D uncertain. Germline assignment: CDR1 KGHSH and CDR2 LQKENI. The V end lost 2 bases, the J end lost 3 bases, and 11 bases lay between the germline ends. CDR3 length: 15 residues. CDR3 residues: CASSPAGIDNQPQHF. The DNA of the CDR3 is TGTGCCAGCTCACCAGCCGGGATAGACAATCAGCCCCAGCATTTT.

The V and J genes are TRBV1 and TRBJ1-1; TRBD1 was called by the table and not checked on the DNA. TRBV1 is given as a pseudogene. The CDR3 consists of 18 residues. The DNA of the CDR3 is TGCACCAGCAGCCAAGAGGGGGCTCAACAGGGGGGCGACACTGAAGCTTTCTTT. Protein: CTSSQEGAQQGGDTEAFF.

The J gene is TRBJ2-6, the V gene TRBV27; D not resolved. The V gene lost 6 bases and the J gene lost 1 base, with 7 bases spanning the gap. The germline CDR1 and CDR2 sequences are MNHEY and SMNVEV (reference sequence). The CDR3 spans 14 residues. In DNA form, the CDR3 reads TGTGCCAGCAGCAAAAATTCTGGGGCCAACGTCCTGACTTTC. This gives the protein CASSKNSGANVLTF.

The V gene is TRBV28, the J gene TRBJ2-1; D uncertain. The CDR3 has 16 amino acids. Between the trimmed V and J ends, which lost 5 bases and 0 bases, there was a span of 14 bases. The V gene's germline CDR1 is MDHEN and CDR2 SYDVKM. The CDR3 loop is CASSPLTGLSYNEQFF. CDR3 coding DNA: TGTGCCAGCAGTCCCCTAACTGGCCTCTCCTACAATGAGCAGTTCTTC.

The rearrangement links TRBV2 to TRBJ1-1, with TRBD1 identical over 7 bases. This CDR3 contains 14 residues. Germline CDR1 is SNHLY and CDR2 is FYNNEI. J was trimmed by 1 base and V by 8 bases; bases with no gene match: 7. The CDR3 nucleotides read TGTGCCAGCGGCGCCGGGGACAGGAACACTGAAGCTTTCTTT. This translates into CASGAGDRNTEAFF. Full variable domain (outside the CDR3, taken from reference TRBV2 and TRBJ1-1): EPEVTQTPSHQVTQMGQEVILRCVPISNHLYFYWYRQILGQKVEFLVSFYNNEISEKSEIFDDQFSVERPDGSNFTLKIRSTKLEDSAMYFCASGAGDRNTEAFFGQGTRLTVV.

The chain combines TRBV25-1 with TRBJ2-2; TRBD2 aligns across 8 bases. Germline V lookup: CDR1 MGHDK, CDR2 SYGVNS. Germline trimming cut 4 bases from V and 0 bases from J; bases unmatched to any gene: 7. This CDR3 comprises 17 residues. The CDR3 coding sequence is TGTGCCAGCAGTGGGTATAGCGGGAACTCGAACACCGGGGAGCTGTTTTTT. It is translated as CASSGYSGNSNTGELFF.

V gene TRBV19 combines with J gene TRBJ1-1, with D maybe TRBD1 (5 bases). Looked up from germline, CDR1 is LNHDA and CDR2 is SQIVND (reference sequence). Trimming removed 5 bases from V and 3 bases from J, with 13 bases in between. The CDR3 loop spans 14 amino acids. The CDR3 DNA reads TGTGCCAGTAGTGTCACAACAGGAGACACTGAAGCTTTCTTT. This translates into CASSVTTGDTEAFF.

The chain uses TRBV27 and TRBJ2-5; the D gene could be TRBD1 or TRBD2 (5 bases each). V gave up 5 bases and J gave up 3 bases, with 13 bases separating them. This CDR3 has 14 residues. Germline lookup yields CDR1 MNHEY and CDR2 SMNVEV (reference sequence). In nucleotides, the CDR3 is TGTGCCAGCAGTCAATGGGACGGAGAAGAGACCCAGTACTTC. This sequence encodes CASSQWDGEETQYF.

The V gene is TRBV6-5, the J gene TRBJ2-2; D is possibly TRBD2 (6 bases). This CDR3 comprises 12 residues. Germline CDR1 MNHEY, CDR2 SVGAGI. V was clipped by 6 bases and J by 6 bases, with 8 bases between them. The CDR3 DNA follows: TGTGCCAGCAGACTAGCATCCGGGGAGCTGTTTTTT. Amino acids: CASRLASGELFF.

This chain uses TRBV7-9 with TRBJ1-1, with D maybe TRBD1 (5 bases). The CDR3 is 16 amino acids. Germline V gives CDR1 SEHNR, CDR2 FQNEAQ (reference sequence). Between the trimmed V and J ends, which lost 1 base and 2 bases, there was a span of 14 bases. The chain's CDR3 is CASSLGVGAGNTEAFF. The DNA of the CDR3 is TGTGCCAGCAGCTTAGGGGTTGGGGCGGGTAACACTGAAGCTTTCTTT.

The chain carries TRBV5-1 and TRBJ2-7; either TRBD1 or TRBD2 may fit D (5 bases each). The germline V gene encodes CDR1 SGHRS and CDR2 YFSETQ. V lost 4 bases and J lost 4, with 12 bases in between. This CDR3 has 13 amino acids. The CDR3 nucleotides are TGCGCCAGCAGCCCGGGACGAAGATACGAGCAGTACTTC. This sequence encodes CASSPGRRYEQYF.

To note about this clone: The sample holds other DNA sequences that translate to the same CDR3. CDR3 sequence (DNA): TGTGCCAGCAGCCCTCCGGGACAGGGGGACACCGGGGAGCTGTTTTTT. Its protein is CASSPPGQGDTGELFF. The J gene is TRBJ2-2, the V gene TRBV7-9; 11 nucleotides line up with TRBD1. The CDR3 contains 16 residues. The trim removed 5 bases at V and 3 bases at J, leaving 5 bases unmatched. CDR1 SEHNR and CDR2 FQNEAQ come from the germline V gene (reference sequence). Complete variable domain (other parts from reference TRBV7-9 and TRBJ2-2): DTGVSQNPRHKITKRGQNVTFRCDPISEHNRLYWYRQTLGQGPEFLTYFQNEAQLEKSRLLSDRFSAERPKGSFSTLEIQRTEQGDSAMYLCASSPPGQGDTGELFFGEGSRLTVL.

This chain links TRBV6-6 with TRBJ1-3; D unresolved. Looked up from germline, CDR1 is MNHNY and CDR2 is SVGAGI (reference sequence). V gave up 10 bases and J gave up 4 bases, with 8 bases separating them. The CDR3 sequence is 11 residues long. The DNA of the CDR3 is TGTGCCACCTCTCAAGGAAACACCATATATTTT. It is translated as CATSQGNTIYF.

A note on this clone: A junction boundary mismatches the germline segment, possibly from a read error. This chain uses TRBV14 with TRBJ2-6; TRBD2 matches at 13 bases. Germline V lookup: CDR1 SGHDN, CDR2 FVKESK. This CDR3 is built from 18 residues. The CDR3 loop reads CANSQGLAGAPGANVLTF. The CDR3 DNA is TGTGCCAACAGCCAAGGACTAGCGGGAGCCCCTGGGGCCAACGTCCTGACTTTC.

The chain is built from TRBV29-1 and TRBJ2-3, with a possible D match to TRBD1 (5 bases). V was shortened by 6 bases and J by 4 bases, with 17 bases between the two germline ends. The CDR3 has 14 residues. Per the germline V gene, CDR1 is SQVTM and CDR2 is ANQGSEA. DNA for the CDR3: TGCAGCGTCTTGGCCCCAGGGTGGGCAGATACGCAGTATTTT. Translated, it gives CSVLAPGWADTQYF.

The rearrangement links TRBV10-1 to TRBJ2-1; TRBD1 might be the D (6 bases). The CDR3 loop spans 15 amino acids. The germline V and J ends were trimmed by 3 bases and 2 bases, with 11 bases remaining between them. Germline assignment: CDR1 WNHNN and CDR2 SYGVQD (reference sequence). In DNA, the CDR3 is TGCGCCAGCAGTGATAGACAGGCGCCCTACAATGAGCAGTTCTTC. Protein product: CASSDRQAPYNEQFF.

The sample holds a few counts of this clone. The chain couples TRBV7-3 to TRBJ2-1; D is unclear. The germline V gene encodes CDR1 SGHTA and CDR2 FQGTGA. The ends were cut back, 0 bases at V and 6 bases at J, with 6 bases in the middle. This CDR3 spans 13 amino acids. The CDR3 DNA is TGTGCCAGCAGCTTAACAGCGTTCAATGAGCAGTTCTTC. This codes for CASSLTAFNEQFF.

The chain has TRBV9 and TRBJ1-1, with D possibly being TRBD1 (5 bases). Per the germline V gene, CDR1 is SGDLS and CDR2 is YYNGEE. V lost 4 bases and J lost 4, with 11 bases in between. The CDR3 contains 13 residues. The CDR3 sequence is CASSPQGGTEAFF. DNA for the CDR3: TGTGCCAGCAGCCCCCAGGGTGGCACTGAAGCTTTCTTT.

V and J are TRBV19 and TRBJ1-4; D uncertain. The germline CDR1 and CDR2 sequences are LNHDA and SQIVND (reference sequence). This CDR3 contains 13 residues. Trimming took 7 bases from V and 5 from J, leaving 11 bases between them. The CDR3 is CASTNRPNEKLFF. CDR3 sequence (DNA): TGTGCCAGTACCAACCGCCCCAATGAAAAACTGTTTTTT.

In this sample, this clone turned up once. The chain couples TRBV7-2 to TRBJ2-3, with D perhaps TRBD1 (5 bases). Germline V CDR1 and CDR2: SGHTA, FQGNSA. Trimming shortened V by 5 bases and J by 2 bases, and 14 bases separated the two germline ends. The CDR3 runs to 15 residues. The CDR3 sequence is CASSIPAGATDTQYF. CDR3 in DNA: TGTGCCAGCAGCATCCCCGCTGGGGCCACAGATACGCAGTATTTT.

This chain uses TRBV27 with TRBJ1-5; weak D call: TRBD1 (6 bases). Germline V lookup: CDR1 MNHEY, CDR2 SMNVEV (reference sequence). Deletions cut 8 bases from V and 0 bases from J, with 11 bases between. The CDR3 extends over 14 amino acids. The CDR3 spells CASGQQHSNQPQHF. The CDR3 DNA reads TGTGCCAGCGGACAGCAACATAGCAATCAGCCCCAGCATTTT.

The rearrangement uses TRBV3-1 (or the pseudogene TRBV3-2) and TRBJ1-2; 7 nucleotides agree with TRBD1. The CDR3 runs 12 residues. The ends lost 3 bases at V and 10 bases at J; junction bases unmatched: 5. Germline loops: CDR1 LGHDT, CDR2 YNNKEL (reference sequence). As DNA, the CDR3 is TGTGCCAGCAGCCAGGGGCAGGGGGTCTACACCTTC. Its protein product is CASSQGQGVYTF.

This chain uses TRBV4-2 with TRBJ1-4, with a weak D call TRBD1 (6 bases). Deletions cut 0 bases from V and 8 bases from J, with 13 bases between. CDR1 is LGHNA, CDR2 YNFKEQ, per germline. This CDR3 comprises 15 residues. CDR3 region: CASSQDRGGREKLFF. The CDR3 DNA reads TGTGCCAGCAGCCAAGATAGGGGGGGGAGAGAAAAACTGTTTTTT.

The chain is built from TRBV11-2 and TRBJ1-1; the D is unclear. The CDR3 is 12 residues long. Trimming took 6 bases from V and 4 from J, leaving 9 bases between them. Germline V gene sequence: CDR1 SGHAT, CDR2 FQNNGV. The CDR3 nucleotides read TGTGCCAGCAGGTTGGAGGGCACTGAAGCTTTCTTT. It encodes CASRLEGTEAFF.

The chain couples TRBV4-3 to TRBJ1-1, with TRBD1 as a possible D gene (6 bases). Germline V gives CDR1 LGHNA, CDR2 YSLEER. Deletions cut 4 bases from V and 0 bases from J, with 27 bases between. The CDR3 loop spans 20 amino acids. CDR3 region: CASSPGRGGRTTTMNTEAFF. CDR3 coding DNA: TGCGCCAGCAGCCCCGGAAGGGGGGGGCGCACAACCACCATGAACACTGAAGCTTTCTTT.

The V gene is TRBV6-2 or TRBV6-3, the J gene TRBJ2-2; 7 bases map to TRBD2. The CDR3 sequence is 21 residues long. Germline V gene sequence: CDR1 MNHEY, CDR2 SVGEGT. The V gene end was trimmed by 0 bases and the J gene end by 1 base; junction bases not matched to a gene: 17. In DNA form, the CDR3 reads TGTGCCAGCAGTTACTCGATCCAAAACACCCCCCGGGGGGAGAACACCGGGGAGCTGTTTTTT. Translated, it gives CASSYSIQNTPRGENTGELFF.